Listed here are 9 T cell receptor beta chains from one sample, sequenced in a study of beta chain features in type 1 diabetes. For these TCRs, the target antigens are not known. Study results and caveats: Among all four CD4+ subsets, Type 1 diabetes patients had TCRB CDR3s that were moderately but significantly shorter.

Investigators reverse transcribed all isolated RNA, so they sequenced expressed TCRB transcripts. This table comes from immunoSEQ multiplex PCR, and its TCRdb copy is limited to in-frame clones, with some not included. The sample carries 350,000 to 450,000 clones, roughly 12% recorded once. Sequenced sample: naive CD4+ T cells from blood. The receptor set was obtained from a woman aged 18-30 years with type 1 diabetes.

The J gene is TRBJ2-7, the V gene TRBV11-1; TRBD2 might be the D (7 bases). From germline, CDR1 is SGHAT and CDR2 FQDESV (reference sequence). Trimming pared 5 bases from V and 0 bases from J, leaving 14 bases between. This CDR3 comprises 15 residues. The CDR3 reads CASSGRGAFSYEQYF. The CDR3 DNA follows: TGTGCCAGCAGCGGCCGGGGGGCTTTCTCCTACGAGCAGTACTTC.

The V gene is TRBV18, the J gene TRBJ2-7; D is perhaps TRBD1 (6 bases). Germline values: CDR1 KGHSH, CDR2 LQKENI. V lost 2 bases to trimming and J lost 6 bases, with 14 bases between them. The CDR3 consists of 14 residues. The CDR3 region has the DNA TGTGCCAGCTCACCAATAAAAACAGGGTCCGAGCAGTACTTC. Amino acid sequence: CASSPIKTGSEQYF.

The sample holds a few counts of this clone. This chain connects TRBV29-1 to TRBJ1-1; TRBD1 matches 10 bases. V trimming: 5 bases; J trimming: 0 bases; junction bases outside the gene matches: 24. CDR1 SQVTM and CDR2 ANQGSEA come from the germline V gene. The CDR3 extends over 21 amino acids. CDR3 DNA sequence: TGCAGCGTTCCCTCCCTCAGTGGGGGACAGGGGATAGGTTTATTGAACACTGAAGCTTTCTTT. It encodes CSVPSLSGGQGIGLLNTEAFF.

This chain joins TRBV27 and TRBJ2-6; 7 bases are shared with TRBD1. The CDR3 has 14 amino acids. Germline values: CDR1 MNHEY, CDR2 SMNVEV (reference sequence). V dropped 6 bases and J dropped 1; count of bases not matched to a gene: 0. CDR3 residues: CASRGQSGANVLTF. CDR3 in DNA: TGTGCCAGCAGGGGACAGTCTGGGGCCAACGTCCTGACTTTC.

The rearrangement links TRBV10-3 to TRBJ1-2, with D possibly TRBD1 on 6 matching bases. In germline, CDR1 is ENHRY, CDR2 SYGVKD. This CDR3 spans 14 amino acids. Trimming stripped 5 bases from V and 5 bases from J, with 15 bases between. As DNA, the CDR3 is TGTGCCATCAGTTACAGGGATCAAGAATATGGCTACACCTTC. Translating gives CAISYRDQEYGYTF.

The rearrangement uses TRBV15 and TRBJ1-1; 7 bases fit TRBD1. The J segment lost 5 bases and the V segment lost 4 bases, leaving 7 bases of the junction unmatched. Germline-derived CDR1 and CDR2 are LNHNV and YYDKDF (reference sequence). The CDR3 covers 14 residues. The CDR3 spells CATSMRQGLTEAFF. CDR3 sequence (DNA): TGTGCCACCAGCATGAGACAGGGATTAACTGAAGCTTTCTTT.

The chain employs TRBV4-3 and TRBJ2-5; 8 bases agree with TRBD1. Trimming took 3 bases from V and 4 from J; bases not matched to a gene: 10. The germline gives CDR1 LGHNA, CDR2 YSLEER. CDR3 length equals 16 residues. CDR3 nucleotide sequence: TGCGCCAGCAGCCACGATTTTGGGGGGACAGGAGAGACCCAGTACTTC. As protein: CASSHDFGGTGETQYF.

This clone was counted only a few times. This rearrangement joins TRBV7-9 to TRBJ1-1, with D hard to call. V lost 1 base and J 1 base, leaving 7 bases between the germline ends. CDR1 and CDR2 (germline): SEHNR, FQNEAQ (reference sequence). This CDR3 has 14 amino acids. CDR3 amino acids: CASSLVQANTEAFF. DNA for the CDR3: TGTGCCAGCAGCTTAGTGCAGGCGAACACTGAAGCTTTCTTT.

J is TRBJ2-5 and V is TRBV11-2; the D is unclear. Trimming pared 4 bases from V and 2 bases from J, leaving 2 bases between. This CDR3 is built from 11 residues. The germline V gene has CDR1 SGHAT and CDR2 FQNNGV. Here the CDR3 reads CASSSQETQYF. The CDR3 bases are TGTGCCAGCAGCTCACAAGAGACCCAGTACTTC.